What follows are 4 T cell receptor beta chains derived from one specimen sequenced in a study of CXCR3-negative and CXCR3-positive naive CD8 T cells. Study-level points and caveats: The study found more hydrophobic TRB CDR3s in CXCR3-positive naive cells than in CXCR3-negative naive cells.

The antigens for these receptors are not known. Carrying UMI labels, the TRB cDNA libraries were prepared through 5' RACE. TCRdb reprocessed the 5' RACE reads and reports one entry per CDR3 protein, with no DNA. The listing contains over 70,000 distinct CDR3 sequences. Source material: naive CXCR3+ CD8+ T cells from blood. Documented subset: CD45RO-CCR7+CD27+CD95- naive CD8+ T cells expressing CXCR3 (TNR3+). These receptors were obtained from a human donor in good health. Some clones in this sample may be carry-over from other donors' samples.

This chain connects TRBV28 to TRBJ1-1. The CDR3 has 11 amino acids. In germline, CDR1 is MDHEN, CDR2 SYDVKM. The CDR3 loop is CASNLETEAFF.

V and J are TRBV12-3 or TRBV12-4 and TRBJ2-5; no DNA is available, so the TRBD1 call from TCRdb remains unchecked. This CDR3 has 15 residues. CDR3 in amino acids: CASSRDRDNLETQYF.

CDR3 region: CASSHTGVQPPYEQYF. The chain employs TRBV4-1 and TRBJ2-7; as DNA is missing, the TRBD1 call by TCRdb cannot be tested. Looked up from germline, CDR1 is MGHRA and CDR2 is YSYEKL. CDR3 size: 16 residues.

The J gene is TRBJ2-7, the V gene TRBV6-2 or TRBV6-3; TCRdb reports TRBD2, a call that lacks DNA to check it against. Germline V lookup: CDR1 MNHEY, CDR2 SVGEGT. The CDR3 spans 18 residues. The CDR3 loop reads CASAGGTAVSSRRQEQYF.